Presented here are 29 T cell receptor beta chains from one specimen sequenced in a study of early T cells in non-severe SARS-CoV-2 infection (dated by TCRdb to the early 2020s). The library was made by 5' RACE. The instrument given in TCRdb is NextSeq 500. TCRdb took the public reads, trimmed them with fastp at Q25, ran MiXCR for clone calling and kept in-frame beta chains. Under each unique CDR3 protein, matching rows form one entry showing the most common genes and DNA. This sample gives about 68,000 distinct CDR3 sequences in total; about 11% of them show up just once. Together, the top ten hold 6.4% of the sample. Sequences were obtained from whole blood. The receptors were sampled from an adult who was a healthcare worker with PCR-confirmed SARS-CoV-2 infection or an uninfected control (not recorded which).

The genes are TRBV7-2 and TRBJ2-7; TRBD2 aligns across 8 bases. Germline V gene lookup returns CDR1 SGHTA and CDR2 FQGNSA. The CDR3 totals 13 residues. J lost 7 bases, V lost 5 bases, and 7 bases had no gene match. CDR3 residues: CASSMGLGREQYF. CDR3 nucleotides: TGTGCCAGCAGCATGGGACTAGGTCGGGAGCAGTACTTC.

J is TRBJ2-1 and V is TRBV5-1; 8 bases are shared with TRBD2. CDR3 size: 14 residues. Losses at the gene ends were 4 bases for V and 2 bases for J; bases not matched to a gene: 2. Germline-derived CDR1 and CDR2 are SGHRS and YFSETQ. CDR3 amino acids: CASSTSGPYNEQFF. CDR3 nucleotides: TGCGCCAGCAGCACTAGCGGACCCTACAATGAGCAGTTCTTC.

The table lists this clonotype with many counts. The chain employs TRBV28 and TRBJ2-3; D not certain. The germline CDR1 and CDR2 sequences are MDHEN and SYDVKM. Trimming cost V 6 bases and J 4 bases, with 14 bases left between them. The length of the CDR3 is 14 residues. DNA for the CDR3: TGTGCCAGCAGAGTGAGCCTGGGCCCAGATACGCAGTATTTT. Its translation is CASRVSLGPDTQYF. Using reference TRBV28 and TRBJ2-3 for the parts outside the CDR3, the full variable domain is DVKVTQSSRYLVKRTGEKVFLECVQDMDHENMFWYRQDPGLGLRLIYFSYDVKMKEKGDIPEGYSVSREKKERFSLILESASTNQTSMYLCASRVSLGPDTQYFGPGTRLTVL.

At least ten counts were recorded for this clonotype. The DNA for the CDR3 is TGCAGTGCTAGAGTCCAGGGAAATTCACCCCTCCACTTT. This gives the protein CSARVQGNSPLHF. J is TRBJ1-6 and V is TRBV20-1, with a tentative D call TRBD1 (5 bases). There are 13 residues in the CDR3. Germline V gene lookup returns CDR1 DFQATT and CDR2 SNEGSKA (reference sequence). The germline V and J ends were trimmed by 1 base and 7 bases, with 8 bases remaining between them.

A few counts support this clonotype. The V and J genes are TRBV20-1 and TRBJ2-7; 10 bases agree with TRBD2. V shed 4 bases, J shed 1 base, and the junction held 4 bases outside the gene matches. Germline V gene lookup returns CDR1 DFQATT and CDR2 SNEGSKA (reference sequence). The CDR3 sequence is 14 residues long. DNA of the CDR3: TGCAGTGCTACTCTAGCGGGAGTTTCCTACGAGCAGTACTTC. As protein: CSATLAGVSYEQYF.

This clonotype was picked up a small number of times. The gene calls are TRBV5-1 and TRBJ2-1; the D is unclear. Germline-derived CDR1 and CDR2 are SGHRS and YFSETQ. This CDR3 region has 12 residues. V lost 2 bases, J lost 15 bases, and 15 bases lay in between. CDR3 loop: CASSFNRGTPFF. In nucleotides, the CDR3 is TGCGCCAGCAGCTTTAATCGCGGTACCCCGTTCTTC. The whole variable domain, remainder taken from reference TRBV5-1 and TRBJ2-1, is KAGVTQTPRYLIKTRGQQVTLSCSPISGHRSVSWYQQTPGQGLQFLFEYFSETQRNKGNFPGRFSGRQFSNSRSEMNVSTLELGDSALYLCASSFNRGTPFFGPGTRLTVL.

V gene TRBV10-3 combines with J gene TRBJ1-2; unclear D gene. The CDR3 totals 14 residues. Germline CDR1 ENHRY, CDR2 SYGVKD. Trimming removed 7 bases at V and 4 bases at J, with 16 bases between. The CDR3, as DNA: TGTGCCATCAAGGGCTTGGCAGACTCCTATGGCTACACCTTC. Its translation is CAIKGLADSYGYTF.

This sequence joins TRBV27 and TRBJ2-3, with 13 positions matching TRBD2. CDR1 and CDR2 from the germline V gene are MNHEY and SMNVEV (reference sequence). The junction had 11 bases not matched to a gene; V was cut back by 5 bases and J by 9 bases. The CDR3 loop spans 16 amino acids. The CDR3 sequence is CASSLGTSGTPSTQYF. The CDR3 DNA sequence: TGTGCCAGCAGTCTAGGGACTAGCGGGACCCCTTCGACGCAGTATTTT.

The rearrangement uses TRBV28 and TRBJ2-3, with 12 bases lining up with TRBD2. The ends lost 6 bases at V and 5 bases at J; junction bases unmatched: 6. The CDR3 length is 15 residues. Germline V CDR1 and CDR2: MDHEN, SYDVKM. This CDR3 is CASRLPLAGGDTQYF. In DNA form, the CDR3 reads TGTGCCAGCAGACTCCCACTAGCGGGAGGAGATACGCAGTATTTT.

The chain couples TRBV18 to TRBJ1-1; tentatively, D is TRBD1 (5 bases). V lost 5 bases and J lost 6, with 19 bases in between. This CDR3 is built from 15 residues. The germline V gene has CDR1 KGHSH and CDR2 LQKENI. The CDR3 DNA follows: TGTGCCAGCTCATTGAGAAGCGGCAGGGCGGCTGAAGCTTTCTTT. This sequence encodes CASSLRSGRAAEAFF.

This clonotype was seen a handful of times. V gene TRBV19 combines with J gene TRBJ1-5; weak D call: TRBD1 (5 bases). Looked up from germline, CDR1 is LNHDA and CDR2 is SQIVND (reference sequence). The ends were cut back, 1 base at V and 1 base at J, with 8 bases in the middle. CDR3 size: 15 residues. CDR3 region: CASSIVGPSNQPQHF. The DNA for the CDR3 is TGTGCCAGTAGTATAGTGGGACCGAGCAATCAGCCCCAGCATTTT.

This clonotype was seen a handful of times. The genes are TRBV12-3 or TRBV12-4 and TRBJ2-3, with D unresolved. The CDR3 covers 12 residues. Trimming shortened V by 6 bases and J by 12 bases, and 16 bases separated the two germline ends. CDR3: CASSFSGGPQYF. CDR3 sequence (DNA): TGTGCCAGCAGCTTCTCCGGTGGCCCCCAGTATTTT.

This clonotype appeared many times. This chain connects TRBV5-1 to TRBJ2-7; unclear D gene. V lost 4 bases and J lost 6, with 14 bases in between. This CDR3 is 13 amino acids long. Germline V gene lookup returns CDR1 SGHRS and CDR2 YFSETQ. CDR3 coding DNA: TGCGCCAGCAGCCTAGAACTCGGAAGCGAGCAGTACTTC. This gives the protein CASSLELGSEQYF.

This clonotype appeared many times. The V gene is TRBV6-2 or TRBV6-3, the J gene TRBJ2-1; no firm D call. The CDR3 is 12 amino acids. V was shortened by 8 bases and J by 9 bases, with 14 bases between the two germline ends. CDR1 MNHEY and CDR2 SVGEGT come from the germline V gene. CDR3 sequence reads: CASALSLSEQFF. The CDR3 nucleotides are TGTGCCAGCGCCTTGAGCCTCTCTGAGCAGTTCTTC.

This clonotype was seen a handful of times. The gene calls are TRBV6-6 and TRBJ2-7; D not resolved. Between the trimmed V and J ends, which lost 4 bases and 3 bases, there was a span of 7 bases. CDR3 length: 12 residues. Looked up from germline, CDR1 is MNHNY and CDR2 is SVGAGI (reference sequence). The CDR3 region has the DNA TGTGCCAGCAGTTCAGCCTTCTACGAGCAGTACTTC. It encodes CASSSAFYEQYF.

The chain couples TRBV5-4 to TRBJ2-7; D is possibly TRBD2 (5 bases). The CDR3 is 15 amino acids. Trimming removed 4 bases at V and 6 bases at J, with 20 bases between. The germline CDR1 and CDR2 sequences are SGHNT and YYREEE (reference sequence). CDR3 loop: CASSRQEFLGGEQYF. The CDR3 coding sequence is TGTGCCAGCAGCCGGCAAGAATTTTTAGGAGGCGAGCAGTACTTC.

The chain uses TRBV28 and TRBJ1-1; unclear D gene. Deletions cut 3 bases from V and 1 base from J, with 3 bases between. The CDR3 is made up of 12 amino acids. Germline CDR1 is MDHEN and CDR2 is SYDVKM. The DNA for the CDR3 is TGTGCCAGCAGTTTCCGGAACACTGAAGCTTTCTTT. Translating it yields CASSFRNTEAFF.

This chain connects TRBV3-1 to TRBJ2-7; D not certain. Trimming removed 2 bases from V and 1 base from J, with 12 bases in between. CDR1 and CDR2 from the germline V gene are LGHDT and YNNKEL (reference sequence). The CDR3 extends over 15 amino acids. CDR3 nucleotide sequence: TGTGCCAGCAGCCAAATCTCAGCGAGTTCCTACGAGCAGTACTTC. Amino acids: CASSQISASSYEQYF.

This clonotype was seen ten or more times. CDR3 region: CAAGASREQFF. As DNA, the CDR3 is TGTGCCGCCGGGGCTAGCCGTGAGCAGTTCTTC. The chain combines TRBV10-3 with TRBJ2-1, with D perhaps matching TRBD1 or TRBD2 (5 bases each). CDR1 is ENHRY, CDR2 SYGVKD, per germline. Between the trimmed V and J ends, which lost 11 bases and 9 bases, there was a span of 14 bases. The CDR3 consists of 11 residues.

This clonotype has a handful of counts. The chain carries TRBV7-9 and TRBJ1-1; no clear D. V was shortened by 2 bases and J by 0 bases, with 1 base between the two germline ends. This CDR3 has 12 residues. Per the germline V gene, CDR1 is SEHNR and CDR2 is FQNEAQ (reference sequence). CDR3: CASSLLNTEAFF. The CDR3 nucleotides are TGTGCCAGCAGCTTACTGAACACTGAAGCTTTCTTT.

This clonotype was detected ten times or more. The rearrangement uses TRBV12-3 or TRBV12-4 and TRBJ2-7; 14 bases are shared with TRBD2. The CDR3 extends over 17 amino acids. J lost 2 bases, V lost 5 bases, and 8 bases had no gene match. The CDR3 DNA reads as TGTGCCAGCAGTCCAGGACTAGCGGGAGGCCCACCCTACGAGCAGTACTTC. Protein product: CASSPGLAGGPPYEQYF.

Only a few counts were recorded for this clonotype. The chain couples TRBV2 to TRBJ2-7; D tentatively fits TRBD1 or TRBD2 (5 bases each). Trimming left V 11 bases short and J 5 bases short, with 19 bases between. Germline-derived CDR1 and CDR2 are SNHLY and FYNNEI. This CDR3 is 13 amino acids long. CDR3: CAGSARVGDEQYF. The DNA of the CDR3 is TGTGCCGGCTCCGCCCGCGTGGGGGACGAGCAGTACTTC. Together with reference TRBV2 and TRBJ2-7, the CDR3 gives the full variable domain: EPEVTQTPSHQVTQMGQEVILRCVPISNHLYFYWYRQILGQKVEFLVSFYNNEISEKSEIFDDQFSVERPDGSNFTLKIRSTKLEDSAMYFCAGSARVGDEQYFGPGTRLTVT.

CDR3 in amino acids: CASSIHAKNIQYF. In nucleotides, the CDR3 is TGTGCCAGTAGTATCCACGCCAAAAACATTCAGTACTTC. V and J are TRBV19 and TRBJ2-4; unclear D gene. Germline lookup yields CDR1 LNHDA and CDR2 SQIVND (reference sequence). Trimming removed 3 bases at V and 1 base at J, with 4 bases between. CDR3 size: 13 residues.

This clonotype was observed at least ten times. Here the CDR3 reads CASSLNTGGLNGYTF. The CDR3 DNA follows: TGTGCCAGCAGCTTAAATACGGGGGGCCTCAATGGCTACACCTTC. This sequence joins TRBV7-2 and TRBJ1-2, with a tentative D call TRBD1 (6 bases). CDR1 is SGHTA and CDR2 is FQGNSA in the germline V gene. Deletions cut 2 bases from V and 6 bases from J, with 16 bases between. The CDR3 loop spans 15 amino acids.

The chain links TRBV5-4 to TRBJ2-5; 8 bases agree with TRBD2. The germline CDR1 and CDR2 sequences are SGHNT and YYREEE (reference sequence). V shed 0 bases, J shed 5 bases, and the junction held 6 bases outside the gene matches. The length of the CDR3 is 15 residues. CDR3 residues: CASSLARGGVETQYF. The CDR3 DNA reads TGTGCCAGCAGCTTGGCTCGGGGGGGAGTCGAGACCCAGTACTTC.

CDR3 sequence: CASRLTPGQGIHEQYF. The CDR3 DNA is TGTGCCAGCAGGCTTACCCCCGGACAGGGGATCCACGAGCAGTACTTC. The rearrangement uses TRBV28 and TRBJ2-7, with 9 positions matching TRBD1. Germline V CDR1 and CDR2: MDHEN, SYDVKM. This CDR3 has 16 amino acids. After removal of 6 bases from V and 5 bases from J, the junction contained 14 bases not matched to a gene.

This clonotype has a handful of counts. V is TRBV5-5 and J is TRBJ1-1; no definite D call. Germline CDR1 is SGHKS and CDR2 is YYEKEE (reference sequence). CDR3 length equals 14 residues. Deletions cut 1 base from V and 4 bases from J, with 11 bases between. The CDR3 region is CASSLTPPSTEAFF. CDR3 nucleotides: TGTGCCAGCAGCTTGACGCCCCCATCCACTGAAGCTTTCTTT. Full variable domain (remainder filled in from reference TRBV5-5 and TRBJ1-1): DAGVTQSPTHLIKTRGQQVTLRCSPISGHKSVSWYQQVLGQGPQFIFQYYEKEERGRGNFPDRFSARQFPNYSSELNVNALLLGDSALYLCASSLTPPSTEAFFGQGTRLTVV.

A few counts support this clonotype. The J gene is TRBJ2-7, the V gene TRBV28; no clear D. This CDR3 has 10 amino acids. Trimming cost V 8 bases and J 5 bases, with 7 bases left between them. The germline V gene has CDR1 MDHEN and CDR2 SYDVKM. CDR3 region: CASWGNEQYF. Here the CDR3 DNA reads TGTGCCAGCTGGGGAAACGAGCAGTACTTC. The full variable domain, in which reference TRBV28 and TRBJ2-7 provide the parts outside the CDR3, is DVKVTQSSRYLVKRTGEKVFLECVQDMDHENMFWYRQDPGLGLRLIYFSYDVKMKEKGDIPEGYSVSREKKERFSLILESASTNQTSMYLCASWGNEQYFGPGTRLTVT.

The chain combines TRBV6-2 or TRBV6-3 with TRBJ2-7; TRBD2 matches 11 bases. The CDR3 runs to 15 residues. Germline lookup yields CDR1 MNHEY and CDR2 SVGEGT. With 2 bases clipped from V and 3 bases from J, the junction kept 3 bases outside the gene matches. CDR3 DNA: TGTGCCAGCAGTTACACTACTAGCGGGAGCTACGAGCAGTACTTC. Residues: CASSYTTSGSYEQYF.